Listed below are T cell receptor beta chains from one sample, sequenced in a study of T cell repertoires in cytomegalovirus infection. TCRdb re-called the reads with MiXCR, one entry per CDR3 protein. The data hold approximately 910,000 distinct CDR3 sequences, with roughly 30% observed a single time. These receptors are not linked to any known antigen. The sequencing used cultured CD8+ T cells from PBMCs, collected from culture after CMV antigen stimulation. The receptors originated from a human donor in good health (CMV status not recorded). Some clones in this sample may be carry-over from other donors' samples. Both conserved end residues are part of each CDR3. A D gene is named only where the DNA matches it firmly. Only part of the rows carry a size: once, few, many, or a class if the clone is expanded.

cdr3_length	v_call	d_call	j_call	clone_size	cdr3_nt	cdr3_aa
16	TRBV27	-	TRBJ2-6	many	TGTGCCAGCAGTCCACCTAGTTCTTCTGGGGCCAACGTCCTGACTTTC	CASSPPSSSGANVLTF
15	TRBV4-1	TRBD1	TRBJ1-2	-	TGCGCCAGCAGCCAATTGGGACAGGGGTTCTATGGCTACACCTTC	CASSQLGQGFYGYTF
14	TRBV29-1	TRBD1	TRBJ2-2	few	TGCAGCGTAGGTGGACAGGGGGTCGCCGGGGAGCTGTTTTTT	CSVGGQGVAGELFF
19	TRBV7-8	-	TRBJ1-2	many	TGTGCCAGCAGCTTAGCACCCAGGGGCAACCCGAAAGCTAACTATGGCTACACCTTC	CASSLAPRGNPKANYGYTF
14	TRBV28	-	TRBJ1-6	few	TGTGCCAGCATAAAGTGGCGCGAGGATTCACCCCTCCACTTT	CASIKWREDSPLHF
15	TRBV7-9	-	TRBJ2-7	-	TGTGCCAGCAGTCGTGCAGGGGACCCAGAACACGAGCAGTACTTC	CASSRAGDPEHEQYF
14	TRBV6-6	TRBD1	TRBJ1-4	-	TGTGCCAGCACCCTACAGGGGGCGGATGAAAAACTGTTTTTT	CASTLQGADEKLFF
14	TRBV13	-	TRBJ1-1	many	TGTGCCAGCAGCCTGGGACCCCGGAACACTGAAGCTTTCTTT	CASSLGPRNTEAFF
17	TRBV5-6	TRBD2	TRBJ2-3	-	TGTGCCAGCAGCTCGGCTAGCGGGGGGGCCGTTTCATATACGCAGTATTTT	CASSSASGGAVSYTQYF
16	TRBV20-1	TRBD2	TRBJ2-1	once	TGCAGTGCTAGAGATCGGAAGCGGGGGTTCGGGAATGAGCAGTTCTTC	CSARDRKRGFGNEQFF
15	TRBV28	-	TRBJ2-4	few	TGTGCCAGCAGTCCTCGCCTTGGGGTCAAAAACATTCAGTACTTC	CASSPRLGVKNIQYF
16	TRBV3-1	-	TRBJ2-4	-	TGTGCCAGCAGCCAAGAGCCCCATATAGCCAAAAACATTCAGTACTTC	CASSQEPHIAKNIQYF
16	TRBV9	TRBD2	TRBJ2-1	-	TGTGCCAGCAGCACCCCGCGGGGGGGCGGGTACAATGAGCAGTTCTTC	CASSTPRGGGYNEQFF
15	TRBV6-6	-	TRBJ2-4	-	TGTGCCAGCTGCGAGGGGGTCTTAGCCAAAAACATTCAGTACTTC	CASCEGVLAKNIQYF
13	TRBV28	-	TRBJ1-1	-	TGTGCCAGCAGTTTGGCAGGGACTGTTGAAGCTTTCTTT	CASSLAGTVEAFF
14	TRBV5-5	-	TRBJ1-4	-	TGTGCCAGCAGCTTGCCGGACAGTAATGAAAAACTGTTTTTT	CASSLPDSNEKLFF
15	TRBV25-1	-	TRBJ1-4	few	TGTGCCAGCACTGACATCAGGGCAACTAATGAAAAACTGTTTTTT	CASTDIRATNEKLFF
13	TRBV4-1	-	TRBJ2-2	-	TGCGCCAGCAGCCAAGATAACCTGGGGGAGCTGTTTTTT	CASSQDNLGELFF
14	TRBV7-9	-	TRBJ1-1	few	TGTGCCAGCACCCTCACGGACGGGAACACTGAAGCTTTCTTT	CASTLTDGNTEAFF
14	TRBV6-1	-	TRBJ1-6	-	TGTGCCAGCTGGGGAAGCTCCTATAATTCACCCCTCCACTTT	CASWGSSYNSPLHF
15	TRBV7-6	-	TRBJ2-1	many	TGTGCCAGCAGCCCCCCCGGGGCCAGCTACAATGAGCAGTTCTTC	CASSPPGASYNEQFF
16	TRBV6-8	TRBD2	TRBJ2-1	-	TGTGCCAGCAGTTACTGGGGACTAGCGGGATTGATTGAGCGGTTCTTC	CASSYWGLAGLIERFF
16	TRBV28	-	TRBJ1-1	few	TGTGCCAGCAGTTTATATTGGGGGAGCTTGAACACTGAAGCTTTCTTT	CASSLYWGSLNTEAFF